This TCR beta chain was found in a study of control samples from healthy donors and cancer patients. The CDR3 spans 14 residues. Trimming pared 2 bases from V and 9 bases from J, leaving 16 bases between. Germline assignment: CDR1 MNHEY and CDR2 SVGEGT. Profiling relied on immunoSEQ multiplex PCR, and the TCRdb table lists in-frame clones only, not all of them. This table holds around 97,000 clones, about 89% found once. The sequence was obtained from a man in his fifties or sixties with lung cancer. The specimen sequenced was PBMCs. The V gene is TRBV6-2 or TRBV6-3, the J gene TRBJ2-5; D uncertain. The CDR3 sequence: CASSYGDMDRPQYF. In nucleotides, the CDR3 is TGTGCCAGCAGTTACGGAGACATGGACCGGCCCCAGTACTTC.